Sequencing of this TCR beta chain was carried out in a study of T cell responses to AZD1222 COVID-19 vaccine. Assay used: immunoSEQ multiplex PCR; TCRdb lists only in-frame clones, some missing. The table has 150,000 to 200,000 clones, approximately 88% seen once. Sequenced material: peripheral blood, taken 28 days after the second AZD1222 dose. The TCR comes from an adult who received the AZD1222 COVID-19 vaccine.

In nucleotides, the CDR3 is TGTGCCAGCAGTTACTCCCAGGGGTCTTACGAGCAGTACTTC. It yields the protein CASSYSQGSYEQYF. V usage is TRBV6-5 and J usage is TRBJ2-7; D possibly corresponds to TRBD1 (6 bases). Germline CDR1 and CDR2: MNHEY and SVGAGI. V lost 0 bases, J lost 4 bases, and 10 bases lay in between. The CDR3 runs to 14 residues.